The 8 T cell receptor beta chains below come from one sample, sequenced in a study of Tregs in tolerant kidney transplant recipients. The method was immunoSEQ multiplex PCR; TCRdb's version includes in-frame clones alone and lacks a portion of them. Here the sample spans fewer than 100,000 clones, around 93% being singletons. Here the sequenced sample was Tregs from blood, taken before the transplant. The source of these receptors is a human donor who received a combined kidney and bone marrow transplant.

This clone was detected once. The chain carries TRBV29-1 and TRBJ2-4; 7 bases agree with TRBD2. Unmatched junction bases numbered 6, after V lost 7 bases and J lost 0 bases. Germline V gene data show CDR1 as SQVTM and CDR2 as ANQGSEA. The CDR3 has 14 amino acids. Written as DNA, the CDR3 is TGCAGCGGAGGGGAGGGTGGAGCCAAAAACATTCAGTACTTC. Protein product: CSGGEGGAKNIQYF.

The CDR3 coding sequence is TGTGCCAGCAGCCTACTAGCGGGACCAGAGACCCAGTACTTC. Its protein is CASSLLAGPETQYF. The V and J genes are TRBV7-2 and TRBJ2-5; 10 nucleotides line up with TRBD2. In germline, CDR1 is SGHTA, CDR2 FQGNSA. V was pared by 5 bases and J by 4 bases, with 4 bases of the junction left unmatched. The CDR3 extends over 14 amino acids. Filled out from reference TRBV7-2 and TRBJ2-5, the complete variable domain reads GAGVSQSPSNKVTEKGKDVELRCDPISGHTALYWYRQSLGQGLEFLIYFQGNSAPDKSGLPSDRFSAERTGGSVSTLTIQRTQQEDSAVYLCASSLLAGPETQYFGPGTRLLVL.

The chain is built from TRBV19 and TRBJ1-1, with TRBD1 matching 7 bases. Germline CDR1 reads LNHDA; CDR2 reads SQIVND (reference sequence). The CDR3 runs to 13 residues. The junction had 6 bases not matched to a gene; V was cut back by 6 bases and J by 5 bases. In DNA, the CDR3 is TGTGCCAGTAGAACAGGGGAGCGGACTGAAGCTTTCTTT. Translated, it gives CASRTGERTEAFF.

The chain carries TRBV5-1 and TRBJ2-7; TRBD1 agrees at 7 bases. Germline lookup yields CDR1 SGHRS and CDR2 YFSETQ. This CDR3 has 14 residues. The V and J ends lost 5 bases and 4 bases, in that order; junction bases with no gene match: 9. CDR3 amino acids: CASSSSGTAYEQYF. The CDR3 DNA follows: TGCGCCAGCAGTTCCTCCGGGACAGCATACGAGCAGTACTTC.

The rearrangement links TRBV15 to TRBJ1-4, with 8 bases fitting TRBD1. J gave up 0 bases and V 5 bases, and 2 bases lay outside the gene matches. Germline lookup yields CDR1 LNHNV and CDR2 YYDKDF (reference sequence). This CDR3 contains 15 residues. In DNA, the CDR3 is TGTGCCACCAGCCCGGACAGGGCAACTAATGAAAAACTGTTTTTT. It is translated as CATSPDRATNEKLFF. Full variable domain (missing parts from reference TRBV15 and TRBJ1-4): DAMVIQNPRYQVTQFGKPVTLSCSQTLNHNVMYWYQQKSSQAPKLLFHYYDKDFNNEADTPDNFQSRRPNTSFCFLDIRSPGLGDTAMYLCATSPDRATNEKLFFGSGTQLSVL.

This chain joins TRBV28 and TRBJ2-7; 8 bases are shared with TRBD2. This CDR3 contains 19 residues. Germline CDR1 reads MDHEN; CDR2 reads SYDVKM. V gave up 3 bases and J gave up 0 bases; unmatched junction bases: 16. CDR3 region: CASSFRQNYLAGASYEQYF. The CDR3 nucleotides are TGTGCCAGCAGTTTTAGACAGAACTATCTAGCGGGTGCCTCCTACGAGCAGTACTTC. Complete variable domain (other parts from reference TRBV28 and TRBJ2-7): DVKVTQSSRYLVKRTGEKVFLECVQDMDHENMFWYRQDPGLGLRLIYFSYDVKMKEKGDIPEGYSVSREKKERFSLILESASTNQTSMYLCASSFRQNYLAGASYEQYFGPGTRLTVT.

The chain has TRBV7-2 and TRBJ2-5; 12 bases align to TRBD2. The J segment lost 5 bases and the V segment lost 8 bases, leaving 6 bases of the junction unmatched. This CDR3 is 14 amino acids long. Germline V CDR1 and CDR2: SGHTA, FQGNSA. CDR3 protein: CASGLAGGRETQYF. As DNA, the CDR3 is TGTGCCAGCGGGCTAGCGGGAGGGAGGGAGACCCAGTACTTC.

The rearrangement links TRBV7-6 to TRBJ2-5; 8 bases are a match to TRBD1. Trimming at V came to 4 bases and at J to 5 bases, leaving 9 bases not matched to a gene. Germline V gene data show CDR1 as SGHVS and CDR2 as FNYEAQ. The CDR3 covers 15 residues. The CDR3 spells CASSSTTGEWETQYF. In DNA form, the CDR3 reads TGTGCCAGCAGCTCGACGACAGGGGAATGGGAGACCCAGTACTTC.